The sequence of this T cell receptor (beta chain) was determined in a study of blood T cell repertoires in COVID-19. Original data processing: Estimated nucleated cell counts came from reference gene primer amplification. Some clones are missing from TCRdb's copy, which holds only in-frame ones; the method was immunoSEQ multiplex PCR. Clone size and V and J calls were adopted from that table, with D and trimming inferred from the DNA. Among about 190,000 clones listed, 75% to 90% were seen once. Germline values: CDR1 MGHDK, CDR2 SYGVNS. The CDR3 length is 16 residues. Trimming took 2 bases from V and 5 from J; bases not matched to a gene: 10.

The chain recombines TRBV25-1 with TRBJ2-5, with 8 nucleotides matching TRBD2. Specimen: peripheral blood. The sequence was obtained from a man aged 40-50 years with acute or convalescent COVID-19. The chain's CDR3 is CASSEGSRVAGETQYF. The CDR3 region has the DNA TGTGCCAGCAGTGAAGGGTCCAGGGTAGCGGGGGAGACCCAGTACTTC.